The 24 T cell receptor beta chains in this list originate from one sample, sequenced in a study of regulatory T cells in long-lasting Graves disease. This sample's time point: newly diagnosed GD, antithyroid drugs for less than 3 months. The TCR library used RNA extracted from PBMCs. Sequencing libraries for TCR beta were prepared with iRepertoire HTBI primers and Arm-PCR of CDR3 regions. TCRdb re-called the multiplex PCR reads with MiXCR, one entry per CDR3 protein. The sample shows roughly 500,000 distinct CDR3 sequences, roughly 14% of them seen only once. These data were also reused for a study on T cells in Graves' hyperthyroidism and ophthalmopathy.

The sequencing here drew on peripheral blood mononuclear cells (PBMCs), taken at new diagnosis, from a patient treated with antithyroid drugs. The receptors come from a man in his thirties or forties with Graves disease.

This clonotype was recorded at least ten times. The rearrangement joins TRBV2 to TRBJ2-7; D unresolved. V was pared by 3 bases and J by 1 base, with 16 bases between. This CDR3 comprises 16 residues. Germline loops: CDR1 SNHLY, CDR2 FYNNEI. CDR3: CASSDLPIEDSYEQYF. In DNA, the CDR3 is TGTGCCAGCAGTGACCTCCCGATAGAGGATTCCTACGAGCAGTACTTC.

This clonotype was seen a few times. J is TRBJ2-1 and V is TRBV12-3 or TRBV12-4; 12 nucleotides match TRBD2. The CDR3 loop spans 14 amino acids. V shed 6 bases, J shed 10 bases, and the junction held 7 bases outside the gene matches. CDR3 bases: TGTGCCAGCAGCACACTAGCGGGAGGTTGGGAGCAGTTCTTC. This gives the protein CASSTLAGGWEQFF.

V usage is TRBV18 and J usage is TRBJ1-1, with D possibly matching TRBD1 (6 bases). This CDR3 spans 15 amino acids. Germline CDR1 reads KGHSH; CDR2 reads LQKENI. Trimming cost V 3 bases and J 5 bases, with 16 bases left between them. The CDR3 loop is CASSPGRTVGTEAFF. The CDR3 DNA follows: TGTGCCAGCTCACCGGGAAGGACAGTGGGGACTGAAGCTTTCTTT.

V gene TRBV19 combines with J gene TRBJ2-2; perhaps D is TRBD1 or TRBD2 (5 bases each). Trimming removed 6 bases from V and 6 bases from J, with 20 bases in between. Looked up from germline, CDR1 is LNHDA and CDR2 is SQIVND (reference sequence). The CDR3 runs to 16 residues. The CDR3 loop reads CASSHAGTSTSGELFF. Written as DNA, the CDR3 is TGTGCCAGTAGCCACGCCGGGACCTCTACCTCCGGGGAGCTGTTTTTT.

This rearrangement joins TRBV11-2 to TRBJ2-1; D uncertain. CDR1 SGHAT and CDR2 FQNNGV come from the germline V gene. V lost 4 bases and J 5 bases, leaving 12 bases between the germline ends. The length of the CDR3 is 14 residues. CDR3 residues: CASSSPGADNEQFF. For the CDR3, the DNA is TGTGCCAGCAGCTCCCCCGGCGCGGACAATGAGCAGTTCTTC.

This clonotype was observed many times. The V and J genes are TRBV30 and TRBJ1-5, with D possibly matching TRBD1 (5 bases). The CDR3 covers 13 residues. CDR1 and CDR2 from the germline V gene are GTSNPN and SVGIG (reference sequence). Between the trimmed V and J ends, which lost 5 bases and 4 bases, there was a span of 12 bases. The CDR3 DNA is TGTGCCTGGTGTGCGGGACGGAATCAGCCCCAGCATTTT. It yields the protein CAWCAGRNQPQHF.

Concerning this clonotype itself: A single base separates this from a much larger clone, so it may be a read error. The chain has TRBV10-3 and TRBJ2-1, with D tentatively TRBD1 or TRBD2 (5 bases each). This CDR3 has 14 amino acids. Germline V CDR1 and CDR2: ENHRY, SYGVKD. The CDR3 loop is CAAKGRGENNEQSF. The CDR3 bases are TGTGCCGCTAAGGGACGGGGAGAAAACAATGAGCAGTCCTTC.

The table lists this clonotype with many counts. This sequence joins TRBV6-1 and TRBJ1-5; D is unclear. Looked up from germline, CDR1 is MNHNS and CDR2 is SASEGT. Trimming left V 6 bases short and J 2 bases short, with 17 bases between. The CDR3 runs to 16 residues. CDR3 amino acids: CASSPLERVGNQPQHF. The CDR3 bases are TGTGCCAGCAGCCCCCTGGAAAGGGTCGGCAATCAGCCCCAGCATTTT.

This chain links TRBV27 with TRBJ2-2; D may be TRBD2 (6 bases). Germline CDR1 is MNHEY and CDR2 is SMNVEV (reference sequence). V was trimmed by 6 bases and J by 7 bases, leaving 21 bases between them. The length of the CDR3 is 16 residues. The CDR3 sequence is CASSSGVGRRDGELFF. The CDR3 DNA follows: TGTGCCAGCAGCTCGGGAGTCGGCCGTCGTGACGGGGAGCTGTTTTTT.

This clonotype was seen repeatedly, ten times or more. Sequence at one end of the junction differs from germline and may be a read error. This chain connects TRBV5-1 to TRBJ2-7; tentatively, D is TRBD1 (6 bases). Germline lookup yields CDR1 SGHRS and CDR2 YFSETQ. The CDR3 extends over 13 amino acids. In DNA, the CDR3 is TGTGCCAGCAGCTTTACAGGGCCCTACGAGCAGTACTTC. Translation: CASSFTGPYEQYF. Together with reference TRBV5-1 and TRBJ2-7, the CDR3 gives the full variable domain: KAGVTQTPRYLIKTRGQQVTLSCSPISGHRSVSWYQQTPGQGLQFLFEYFSETQRNKGNFPGRFSGRQFSNSRSEMNVSTLELGDSALYLCASSFTGPYEQYFGPGTRLTVT.

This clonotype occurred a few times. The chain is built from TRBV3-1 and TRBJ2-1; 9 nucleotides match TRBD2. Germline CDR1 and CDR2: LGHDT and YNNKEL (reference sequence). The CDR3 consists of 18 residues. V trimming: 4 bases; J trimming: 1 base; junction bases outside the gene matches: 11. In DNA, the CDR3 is TGTGCCAGCAGCCCCAGCCCTAGCGGGATGATATCCTACAATGAGCAGTTCTTC. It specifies CASSPSPSGMISYNEQFF.

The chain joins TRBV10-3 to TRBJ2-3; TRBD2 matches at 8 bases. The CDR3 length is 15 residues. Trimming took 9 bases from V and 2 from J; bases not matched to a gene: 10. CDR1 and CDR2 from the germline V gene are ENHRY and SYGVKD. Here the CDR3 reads CAIKLAEYITDTQYF. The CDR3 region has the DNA TGTGCCATTAAACTAGCGGAATACATCACAGATACGCAGTATTTT.

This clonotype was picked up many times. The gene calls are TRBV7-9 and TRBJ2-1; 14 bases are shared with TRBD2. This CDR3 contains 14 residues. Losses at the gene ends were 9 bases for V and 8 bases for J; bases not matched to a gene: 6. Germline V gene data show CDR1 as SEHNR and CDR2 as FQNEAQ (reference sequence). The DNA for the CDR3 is TGTGCCAGTGGGGGACTAGCGGGAGACGATGAGCAGTTCTTC. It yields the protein CASGGLAGDDEQFF. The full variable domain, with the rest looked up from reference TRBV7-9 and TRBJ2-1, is DTGVSQNPRHKITKRGQNVTFRCDPISEHNRLYWYRQTLGQGPEFLTYFQNEAQLEKSRLLSDRFSAERPKGSFSTLEIQRTEQGDSAMYLCASGGLAGDDEQFFGPGTRLTVL.

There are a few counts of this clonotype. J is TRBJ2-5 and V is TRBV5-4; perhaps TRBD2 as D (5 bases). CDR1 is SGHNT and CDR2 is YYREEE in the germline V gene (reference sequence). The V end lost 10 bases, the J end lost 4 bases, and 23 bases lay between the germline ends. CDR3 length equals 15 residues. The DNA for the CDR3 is TGTGCCGTCTGGAGGATAAACGGTAGATCAGAGACCCAGTACTTC. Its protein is CAVWRINGRSETQYF.

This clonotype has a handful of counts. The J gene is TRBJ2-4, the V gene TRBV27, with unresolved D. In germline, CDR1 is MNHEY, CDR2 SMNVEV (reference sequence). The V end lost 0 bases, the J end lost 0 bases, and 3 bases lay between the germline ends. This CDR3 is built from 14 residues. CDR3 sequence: CASSLSLAKNIQYF. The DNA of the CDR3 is TGTGCCAGCAGTTTATCGCTAGCCAAAAACATTCAGTACTTC.

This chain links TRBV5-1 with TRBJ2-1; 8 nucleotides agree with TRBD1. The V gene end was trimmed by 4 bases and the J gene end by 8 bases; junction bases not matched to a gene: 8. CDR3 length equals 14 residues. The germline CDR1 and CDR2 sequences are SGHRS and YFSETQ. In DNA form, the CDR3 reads TGCGCCAGCAGCCCTCGGACAGGGCTGGATGAGCAGTTCTTC. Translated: CASSPRTGLDEQFF. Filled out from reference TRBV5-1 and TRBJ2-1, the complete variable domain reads KAGVTQTPRYLIKTRGQQVTLSCSPISGHRSVSWYQQTPGQGLQFLFEYFSETQRNKGNFPGRFSGRQFSNSRSEMNVSTLELGDSALYLCASSPRTGLDEQFFGPGTRLTVL.

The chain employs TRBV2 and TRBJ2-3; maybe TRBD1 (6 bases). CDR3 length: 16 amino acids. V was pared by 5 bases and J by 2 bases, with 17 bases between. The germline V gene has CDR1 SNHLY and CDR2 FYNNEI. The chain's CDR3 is CASSWRQDPNTDTQYF. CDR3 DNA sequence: TGTGCCAGCAGTTGGCGACAGGACCCGAACACAGATACGCAGTATTTT.

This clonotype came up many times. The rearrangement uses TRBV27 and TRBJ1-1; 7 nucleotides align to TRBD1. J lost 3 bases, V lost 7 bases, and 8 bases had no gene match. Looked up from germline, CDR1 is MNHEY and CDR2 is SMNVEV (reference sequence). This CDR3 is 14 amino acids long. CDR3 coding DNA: TGTGCCAGCACTCCCCAGGGGGGGTACACTGAAGCTTTCTTT. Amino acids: CASTPQGGYTEAFF.

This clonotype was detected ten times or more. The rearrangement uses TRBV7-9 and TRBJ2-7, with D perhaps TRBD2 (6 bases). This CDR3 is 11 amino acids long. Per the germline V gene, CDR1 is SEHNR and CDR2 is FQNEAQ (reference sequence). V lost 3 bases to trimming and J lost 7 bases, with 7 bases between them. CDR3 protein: CASSFLAEQYF. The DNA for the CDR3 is TGTGCCAGCAGCTTTCTAGCGGAGCAGTACTTC.

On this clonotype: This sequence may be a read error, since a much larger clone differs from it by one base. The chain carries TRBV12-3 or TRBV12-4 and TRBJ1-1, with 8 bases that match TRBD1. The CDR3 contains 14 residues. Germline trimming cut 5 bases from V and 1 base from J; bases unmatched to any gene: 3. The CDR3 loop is CASSEGQANTEAFF. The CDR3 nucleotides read TGTGCCAGCAGTGAGGGACAGGCGAACACTGAAGCTTTCTTT.

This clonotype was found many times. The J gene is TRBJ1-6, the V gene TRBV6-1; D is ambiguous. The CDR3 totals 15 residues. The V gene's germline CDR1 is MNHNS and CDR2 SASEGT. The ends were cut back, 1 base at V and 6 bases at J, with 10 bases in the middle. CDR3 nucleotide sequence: TGTGCCAGCAGTGAAGTTAGTTGGGGTAATTCACCCCTCCACTTT. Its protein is CASSEVSWGNSPLHF.

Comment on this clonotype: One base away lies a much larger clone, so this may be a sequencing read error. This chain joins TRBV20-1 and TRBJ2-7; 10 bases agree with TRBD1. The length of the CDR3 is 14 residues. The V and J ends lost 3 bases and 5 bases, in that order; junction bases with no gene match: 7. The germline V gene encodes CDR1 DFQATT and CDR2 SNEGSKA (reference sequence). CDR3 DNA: TGCAGTGCTAGCCTCGGGACAGGGGATGACGAGCAGTACTTC. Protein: CSASLGTGDDEQYF.

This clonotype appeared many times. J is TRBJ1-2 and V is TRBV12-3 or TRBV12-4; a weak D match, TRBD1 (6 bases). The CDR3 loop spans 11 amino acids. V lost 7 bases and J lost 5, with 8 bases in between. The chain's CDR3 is CASTQGYGYTF. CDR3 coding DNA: TGTGCCAGCACCCAGGGGTATGGCTACACCTTC.

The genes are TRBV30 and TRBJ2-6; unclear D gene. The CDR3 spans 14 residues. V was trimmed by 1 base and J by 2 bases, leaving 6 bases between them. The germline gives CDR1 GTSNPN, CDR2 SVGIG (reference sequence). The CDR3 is CAWSAGAGANVLTF. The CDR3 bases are TGTGCCTGGAGTGCTGGAGCTGGGGCCAACGTCCTGACTTTC.